Here is one TCR beta chain with its context. There is no known antigen for this receptor. Base qualities are missing; no much larger clone stands one base away. Measured from the cysteine to the phenylalanine, the CDR3 is 12 residues long. The CDR3 DNA has 36 bases and is translated from base 1. V drops 4 bases and J drops 6 bases, leaving 11 bases in between. As encoded in the germline V gene, CDR1 is SGHRS while CDR2 is YFSETQ. The data stem from a study of type 1 regulatory T cells (dated by TCRdb to 2020 to 2023). A note on the overall study: An in vitro protocol by which a Tr1-enriched, alloantigen-specific CD4 T cell product named T-allo10 was generated was characterized in the study. T-allo10 was under clinical evaluation in patients with hematological malignancies receiving allogeneic hematopoietic stem cell transplantation.

Sequencing instrument: Illumina MiSeq. TCRdb took the public reads, trimmed them with fastp at Q25, ran MiXCR for clone calling and kept in-frame beta chains. Identical CDR3 proteins give one entry, which carries the most common genes and DNA. A total of approximately 19,000 distinct CDR3 sequences appear in this sample, roughly a tenth of them only once. The ten top clones hold over 2.5% of the sample. The rearrangement combines TRBV5-1 with TRBJ2-7, with no D gene named confidently. The origin of this receptor is a human donor in good health. The material sequenced was CD4+ T cells, either the whole sample or a sorted fraction (not recorded which). The DNA sequence is TGCGCCAGCAGCCTGGCGAACGGCGAGCAGTACTTC. The translation is CASSLANGEQYF.